This TCR beta chain was found in a study of shared clonotypes between healthy human individuals. Study-level findings and limits: Among donors, the sharing of clonotypes was expected to be influenced by sequencing depth.

V was shortened by 0 bases and J by 11 bases, with 15 bases between the two germline ends. This CDR3 spans 14 amino acids. Germline CDR1 is SGHRS and CDR2 is YFSETQ. As to this clone: Its antigen remains unknown.

Every donor, a Caucasian adult, lived in Nashville, Tennessee. Measured with immunoSEQ multiplex PCR; TCRdb has only the in-frame clones, and not every one. The sample shows 1.6 million or so clones, just under 99% of them seen only once. V is TRBV5-1 and J is TRBJ2-1, with a tentative D call TRBD2 (5 bases). Sequenced input: naive CD4+ T cells sorted from blood. Subset given: CD45RA+ positively selected. The receptor's source is a man aged 25 to 40 in good health. CDR3 sequence: CASSLGDFGEKQFF. The DNA for the CDR3 is TGCGCCAGCAGCTTGGGAGACTTCGGGGAGAAGCAGTTCTTC.